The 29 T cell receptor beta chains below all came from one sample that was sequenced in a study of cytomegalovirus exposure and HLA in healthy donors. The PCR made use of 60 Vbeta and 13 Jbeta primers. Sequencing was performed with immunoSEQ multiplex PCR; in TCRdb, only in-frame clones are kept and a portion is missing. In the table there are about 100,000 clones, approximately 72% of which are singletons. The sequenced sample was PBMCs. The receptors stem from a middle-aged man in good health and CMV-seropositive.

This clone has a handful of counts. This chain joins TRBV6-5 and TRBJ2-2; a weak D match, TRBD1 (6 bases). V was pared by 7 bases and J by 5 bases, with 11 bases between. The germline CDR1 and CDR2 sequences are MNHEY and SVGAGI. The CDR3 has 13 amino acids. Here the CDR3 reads CASIVGATGELFF. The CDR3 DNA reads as TGTGCCAGCATAGTGGGGGCTACCGGGGAGCTGTTTTTT.

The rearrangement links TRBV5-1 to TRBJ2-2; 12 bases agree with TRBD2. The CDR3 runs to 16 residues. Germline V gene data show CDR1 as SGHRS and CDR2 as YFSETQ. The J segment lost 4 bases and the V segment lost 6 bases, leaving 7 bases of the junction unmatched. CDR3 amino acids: CASTRLAGVGTGELFF. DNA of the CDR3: TGCGCCAGCACAAGACTAGCGGGAGTTGGCACCGGGGAGCTGTTTTTT.

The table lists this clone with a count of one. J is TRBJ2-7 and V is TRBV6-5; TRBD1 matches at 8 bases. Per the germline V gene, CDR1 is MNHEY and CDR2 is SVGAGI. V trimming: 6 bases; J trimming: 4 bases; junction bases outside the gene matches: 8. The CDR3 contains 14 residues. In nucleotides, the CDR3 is TGTGCCAGCAGGACAGGACAGGGCGGGTACGAGCAGTACTTC. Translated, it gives CASRTGQGGYEQYF.

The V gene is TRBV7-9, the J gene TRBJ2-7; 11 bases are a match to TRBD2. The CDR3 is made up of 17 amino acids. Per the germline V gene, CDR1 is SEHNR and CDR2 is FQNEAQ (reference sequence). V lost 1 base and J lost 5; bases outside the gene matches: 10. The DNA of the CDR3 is TGTGCCAGCAGCTTAGGACTAGCGGGGTCCCACCCCAACGAGCAGTACTTC. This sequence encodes CASSLGLAGSHPNEQYF.

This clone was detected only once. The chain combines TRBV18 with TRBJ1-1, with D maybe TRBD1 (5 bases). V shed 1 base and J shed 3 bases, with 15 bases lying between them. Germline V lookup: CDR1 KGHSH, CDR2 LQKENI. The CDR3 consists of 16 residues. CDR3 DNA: TGTGCCAGCTCACCACAAAGGGGCCAGCAATACACTGAAGCTTTCTTT. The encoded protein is CASSPQRGQQYTEAFF.

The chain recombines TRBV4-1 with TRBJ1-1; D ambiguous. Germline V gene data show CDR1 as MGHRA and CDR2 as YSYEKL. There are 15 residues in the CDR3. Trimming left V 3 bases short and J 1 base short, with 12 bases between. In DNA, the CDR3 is TGCGCCAGCAGCCAGTATAGCAGCGCGAACACTGAAGCTTTCTTT. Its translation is CASSQYSSANTEAFF.

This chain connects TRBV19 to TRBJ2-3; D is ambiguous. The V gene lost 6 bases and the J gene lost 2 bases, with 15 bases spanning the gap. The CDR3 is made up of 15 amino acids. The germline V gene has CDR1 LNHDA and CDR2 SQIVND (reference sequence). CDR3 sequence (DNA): TGTGCCAGTAGGGCACTTGACGGGTTCACAGATACGCAGTATTTT. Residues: CASRALDGFTDTQYF. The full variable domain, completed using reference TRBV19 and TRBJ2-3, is DGGITQSPKYLFRKEGQNVTLSCEQNLNHDAMYWYRQDPGQGLRLIYYSQIVNDFQKGDIAEGYSVSREKKESFPLTVTSAQKNPTAFYLCASRALDGFTDTQYFGPGTRLTVL.

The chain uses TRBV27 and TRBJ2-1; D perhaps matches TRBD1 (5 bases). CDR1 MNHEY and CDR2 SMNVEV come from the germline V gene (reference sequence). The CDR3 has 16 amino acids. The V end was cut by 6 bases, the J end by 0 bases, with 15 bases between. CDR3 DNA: TGTGCCAGCAGGCCTGACAGCTCCGGCTCCTACAATGAGCAGTTCTTC. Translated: CASRPDSSGSYNEQFF.

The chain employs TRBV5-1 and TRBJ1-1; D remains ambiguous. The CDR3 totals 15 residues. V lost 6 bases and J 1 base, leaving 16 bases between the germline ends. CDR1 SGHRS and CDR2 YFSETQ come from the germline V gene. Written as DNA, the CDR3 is TGCGCCAGCACCCCGGAGGGTATTCGGAACACTGAAGCTTTCTTT. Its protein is CASTPEGIRNTEAFF.

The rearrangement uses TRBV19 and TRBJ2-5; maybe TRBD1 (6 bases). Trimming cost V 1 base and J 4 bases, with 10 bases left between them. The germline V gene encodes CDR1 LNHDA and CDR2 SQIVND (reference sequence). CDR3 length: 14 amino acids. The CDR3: CASSIGTAGETQYF. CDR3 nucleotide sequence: TGTGCCAGTAGTATAGGGACAGCAGGAGAGACCCAGTACTTC.

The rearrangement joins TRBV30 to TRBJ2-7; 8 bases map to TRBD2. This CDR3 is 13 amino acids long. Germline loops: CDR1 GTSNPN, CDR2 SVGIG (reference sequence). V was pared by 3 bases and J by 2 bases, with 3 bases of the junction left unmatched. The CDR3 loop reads CAWRLAEAYEQYF. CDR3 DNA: TGTGCCTGGAGACTAGCGGAAGCCTACGAGCAGTACTTC.

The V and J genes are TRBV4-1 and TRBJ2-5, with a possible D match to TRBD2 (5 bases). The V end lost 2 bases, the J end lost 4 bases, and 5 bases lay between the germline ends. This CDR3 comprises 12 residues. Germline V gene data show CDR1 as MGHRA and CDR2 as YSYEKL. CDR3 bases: TGCGCCAGCAGCCAACGGGGAGAGACCCAGTACTTC. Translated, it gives CASSQRGETQYF.

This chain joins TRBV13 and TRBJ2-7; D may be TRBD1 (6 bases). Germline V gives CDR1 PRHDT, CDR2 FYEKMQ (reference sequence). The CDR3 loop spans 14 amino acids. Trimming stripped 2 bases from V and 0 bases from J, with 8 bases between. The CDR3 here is CASSLRDNSYEQYF. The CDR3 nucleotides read TGTGCCAGCAGCTTACGGGACAACTCCTACGAGCAGTACTTC.

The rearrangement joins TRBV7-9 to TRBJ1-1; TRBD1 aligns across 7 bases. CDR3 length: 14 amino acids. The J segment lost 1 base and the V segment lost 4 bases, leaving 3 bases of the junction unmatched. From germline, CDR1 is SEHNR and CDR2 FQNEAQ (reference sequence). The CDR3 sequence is CASSSWTGNTEAFF. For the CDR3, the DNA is TGTGCCAGCAGCTCCTGGACAGGGAACACTGAAGCTTTCTTT.

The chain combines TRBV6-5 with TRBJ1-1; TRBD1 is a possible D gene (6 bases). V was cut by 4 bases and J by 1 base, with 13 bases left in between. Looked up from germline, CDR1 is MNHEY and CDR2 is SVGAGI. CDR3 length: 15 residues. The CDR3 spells CASSFNRVANTEAFF. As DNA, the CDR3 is TGTGCCAGCAGTTTCAACAGGGTCGCGAACACTGAAGCTTTCTTT.

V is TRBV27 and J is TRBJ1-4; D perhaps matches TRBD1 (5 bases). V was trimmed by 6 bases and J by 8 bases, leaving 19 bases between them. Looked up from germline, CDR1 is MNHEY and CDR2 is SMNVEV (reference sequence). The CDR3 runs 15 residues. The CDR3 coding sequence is TGTGCCAGCAGCCGGCGAGGAGGGGTTGAAGAAAAACTGTTTTTT. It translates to CASSRRGGVEEKLFF. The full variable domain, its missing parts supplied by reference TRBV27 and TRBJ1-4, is EAQVTQNPRYLITVTGKKLTVTCSQNMNHEYMSWYRQDPGLGLRQIYYSMNVEVTDKGDVPEGYKVSRKEKRNFPLILESPSPNQTSLYFCASSRRGGVEEKLFFGSGTQLSVL.

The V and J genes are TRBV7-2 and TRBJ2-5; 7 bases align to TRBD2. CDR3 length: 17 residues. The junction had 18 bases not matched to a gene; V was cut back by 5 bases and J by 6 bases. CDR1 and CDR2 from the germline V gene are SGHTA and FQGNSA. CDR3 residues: CASSPPLSGRTGKTQYF. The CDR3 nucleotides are TGTGCCAGCAGCCCCCCCCTGTCCGGGAGGACCGGAAAGACCCAGTACTTC.

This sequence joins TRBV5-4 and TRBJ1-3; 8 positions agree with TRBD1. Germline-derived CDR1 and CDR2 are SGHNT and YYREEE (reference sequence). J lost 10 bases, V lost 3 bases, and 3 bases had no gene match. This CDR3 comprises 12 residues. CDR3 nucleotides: TGTGCCAGCAGCTCGGACAGGGTGACCATATATTTT. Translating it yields CASSSDRVTIYF.

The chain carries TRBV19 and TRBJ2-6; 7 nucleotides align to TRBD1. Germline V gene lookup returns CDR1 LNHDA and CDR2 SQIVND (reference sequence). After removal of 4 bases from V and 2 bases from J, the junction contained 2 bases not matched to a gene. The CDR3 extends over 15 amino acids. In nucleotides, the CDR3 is TGTGCCAGTAGTAAGGGACAGCCTGGGGCCAACGTCCTGACTTTC. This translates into CASSKGQPGANVLTF. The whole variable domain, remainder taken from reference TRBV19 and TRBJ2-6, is DGGITQSPKYLFRKEGQNVTLSCEQNLNHDAMYWYRQDPGQGLRLIYYSQIVNDFQKGDIAEGYSVSREKKESFPLTVTSAQKNPTAFYLCASSKGQPGANVLTFGAGSRLTVL.

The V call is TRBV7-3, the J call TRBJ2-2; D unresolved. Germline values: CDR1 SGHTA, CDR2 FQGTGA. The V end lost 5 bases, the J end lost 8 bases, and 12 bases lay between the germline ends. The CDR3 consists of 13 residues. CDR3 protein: CASSPTVKGELFF. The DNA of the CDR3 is TGTGCCAGCAGCCCAACAGTGAAAGGGGAGCTGTTTTTT.

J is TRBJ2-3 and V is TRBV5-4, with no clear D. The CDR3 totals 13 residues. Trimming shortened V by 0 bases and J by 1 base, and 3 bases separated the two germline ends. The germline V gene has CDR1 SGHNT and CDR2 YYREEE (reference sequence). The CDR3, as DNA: TGTGCCAGCAGCTTGGGCGGCACAGATACGCAGTATTTT. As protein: CASSLGGTDTQYF.

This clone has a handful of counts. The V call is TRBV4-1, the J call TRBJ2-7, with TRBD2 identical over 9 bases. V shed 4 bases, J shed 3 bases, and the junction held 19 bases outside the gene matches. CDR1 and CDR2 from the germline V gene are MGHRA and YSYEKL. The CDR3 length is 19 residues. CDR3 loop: CASSLGRASGTKSVYEQYF. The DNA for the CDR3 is TGCGCCAGCAGCCTGGGTAGGGCTAGCGGGACTAAGTCAGTCTACGAGCAGTACTTC.

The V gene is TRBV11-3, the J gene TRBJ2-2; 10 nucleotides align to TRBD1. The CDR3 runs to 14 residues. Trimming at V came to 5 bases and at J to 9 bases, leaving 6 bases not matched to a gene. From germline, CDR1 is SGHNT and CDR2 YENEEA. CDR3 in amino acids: CASSARDRGRELFF. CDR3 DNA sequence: TGTGCCAGCAGCGCCCGGGACAGGGGTCGGGAGCTGTTTTTT.

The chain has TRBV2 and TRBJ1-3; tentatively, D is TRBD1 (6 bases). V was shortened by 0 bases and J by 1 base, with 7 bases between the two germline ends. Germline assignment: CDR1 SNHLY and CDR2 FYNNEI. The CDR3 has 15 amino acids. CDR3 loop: CASSEARGSGNTIYF. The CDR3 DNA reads TGTGCCAGCAGTGAAGCAAGGGGGTCTGGAAACACCATATATTTT.

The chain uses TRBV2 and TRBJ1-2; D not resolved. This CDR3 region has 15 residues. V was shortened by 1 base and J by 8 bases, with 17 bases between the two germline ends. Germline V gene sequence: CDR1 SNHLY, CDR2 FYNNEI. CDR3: CASSEVRAPFEGYTF. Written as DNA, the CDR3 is TGTGCCAGCAGTGAAGTGAGGGCACCGTTTGAAGGCTACACCTTC.

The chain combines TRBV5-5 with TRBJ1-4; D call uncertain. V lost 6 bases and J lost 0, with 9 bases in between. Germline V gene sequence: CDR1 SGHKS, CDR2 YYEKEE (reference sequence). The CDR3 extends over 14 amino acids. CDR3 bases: TGTGCCAGCAACCTAGGAGCAACTAATGAAAAACTGTTTTTT. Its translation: CASNLGATNEKLFF.

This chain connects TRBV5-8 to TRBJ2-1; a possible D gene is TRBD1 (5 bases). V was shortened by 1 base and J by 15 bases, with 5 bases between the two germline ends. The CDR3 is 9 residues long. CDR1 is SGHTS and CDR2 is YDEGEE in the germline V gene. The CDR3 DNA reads TGTGCCAGCAGCTTGAGGGGGTTCTTC. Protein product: CASSLRGFF.

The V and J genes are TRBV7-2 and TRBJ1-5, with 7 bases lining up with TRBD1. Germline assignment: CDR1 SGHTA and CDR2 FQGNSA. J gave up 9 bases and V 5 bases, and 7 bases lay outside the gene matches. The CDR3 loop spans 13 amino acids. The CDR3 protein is CASSANRGWPQHF. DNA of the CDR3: TGTGCCAGCAGCGCCAACAGGGGATGGCCCCAGCATTTT.

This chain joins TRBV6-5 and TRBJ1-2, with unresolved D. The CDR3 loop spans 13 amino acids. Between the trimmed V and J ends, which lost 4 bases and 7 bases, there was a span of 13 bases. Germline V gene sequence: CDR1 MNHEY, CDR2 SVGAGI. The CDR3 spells CASSSIARGGYTF. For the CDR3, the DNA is TGTGCCAGCAGTTCCATTGCCCGGGGTGGCTACACCTTC.